One and the same sample provided the 2 T cell receptor beta chains below, sequenced in a study of blood T cell repertoires in COVID-19. Some clones are missing from TCRdb's copy, which holds only in-frame ones; the method was immunoSEQ multiplex PCR. This sample has approximately 110,000 clones, with roughly 83% found just once. Sequencing input: peripheral blood. The source is a human donor in a cohort sampled during active COVID-19.

The V call is TRBV7-3, the J call TRBJ2-3; maybe TRBD2 (6 bases). Trimming stripped 1 base from V and 4 bases from J, with 9 bases between. The CDR3 consists of 14 residues. CDR1 SGHTA and CDR2 FQGTGA come from the germline V gene. The CDR3 DNA sequence: TGTGCCAGCAGCTTAAAAGCGGGCTCAGATACGCAGTATTTT. Translating it yields CASSLKAGSDTQYF.

The CDR3: CASSLRVGDNEQFF. DNA for the CDR3: TGTGCCAGCAGCTTGAGGGTTGGGGACAATGAGCAGTTCTTC. The rearrangement links TRBV7-9 to TRBJ2-1; possibly TRBD2 for D (5 bases). CDR3 size: 14 residues. Trimming took 3 bases from V and 5 from J, leaving 11 bases between them. Germline CDR1 and CDR2: SEHNR and FQNEAQ (reference sequence).